Each of the 22 T cell receptor beta chains below was sequenced from the same sample in a study of long-term antiretroviral therapy in people with HIV (dated by TCRdb to the early 2020s). The immunoSEQ hsTCRB v3.0 assay was used at survey level resolution to sequence the TRB variable region. The source is immuneACCESS, and TCRdb retained only in-frame sequences with V and J called. Part of the clones is not carried over; for the studies checked, unresolved V genes explain less than half of this, and the remainder is unexplained. The sample has 20,000 to 25,000 clones on record, roughly 80% of them singletons. Jointly, the top ten make up 4% to 6% of the sample. The source was unsorted PBMCs, collected 0.3 years after starting antiretroviral therapy. These receptors came from a man aged 45-60 years with HIV.

CDR3 in DNA: TGTGCCAGCAGCAGGCGGGGTCCAGATACGCAGTATTTT. This gives the protein CASSRRGPDTQYF. The V call is TRBV7-9, the J call TRBJ2-3, with a tentative D call TRBD2 (6 bases). CDR1 SEHNR and CDR2 FQNEAQ come from the germline V gene (reference sequence). The V end lost 5 bases, the J end lost 4 bases, and 10 bases lay between the germline ends. CDR3 length: 13 residues. Filled out from reference TRBV7-9 and TRBJ2-3, the complete variable domain reads DTGVSQNPRHKITKRGQNVTFRCDPISEHNRLYWYRQTLGQGPEFLTYFQNEAQLEKSRLLSDRFSAERPKGSFSTLEIQRTEQGDSAMYLCASSRRGPDTQYFGPGTRLTVL.

J is TRBJ2-7 and V is TRBV5-6; TRBD2 is a possible D gene (6 bases). Germline CDR1 SGHDT, CDR2 YYEEEE. Trimming left V 4 bases short and J 0 bases short, with 11 bases between. The CDR3 consists of 14 residues. CDR3 coding DNA: TGTGCCAGCAGCCCGGGGGTGAACTCCTACGAGCAGTACTTC. Its protein is CASSPGVNSYEQYF. Looking up the rest from reference TRBV5-6 and TRBJ2-7 gives the full variable domain: DAGVTQSPTHLIKTRGQQVTLRCSPKSGHDTVSWYQQALGQGPQFIFQYYEEEERQRGNFPDRFSGHQFPNYSSELNVNALLLGDSALYLCASSPGVNSYEQYFGPGTRLTVT.

This clone has only one observation. The J gene is TRBJ1-1, the V gene TRBV11-2; tentatively, D is TRBD1 (5 bases). Germline CDR1 SGHAT, CDR2 FQNNGV. Trimming removed 6 bases from V and 1 base from J, with 12 bases in between. This CDR3 comprises 14 residues. CDR3 sequence: CASRTGIQNTEAFF. The CDR3 DNA is TGTGCCAGCAGAACAGGTATTCAGAACACTGAAGCTTTCTTT. The full variable domain, rest sourced from reference TRBV11-2 and TRBJ1-1, is EAGVAQSPRYKIIEKRQSVAFWCNPISGHATLYWYQQILGQGPKLLIQFQNNGVVDDSQLPKDRFSAERLKGVDSTLKIQPAKLEDSAVYLCASRTGIQNTEAFFGQGTRLTVV.

This sequence joins TRBV18 and TRBJ2-1, with D unclear. The V gene lost 4 bases and the J gene lost 4 bases, with 17 bases spanning the gap. Germline V gene lookup returns CDR1 KGHSH and CDR2 LQKENI. The length of the CDR3 is 16 residues. The CDR3 here is CASSLPTVARYNEQFF. The CDR3 DNA sequence: TGTGCCAGCTCACTCCCCACCGTAGCCCGATACAATGAGCAGTTCTTC.

This chain links TRBV5-1 with TRBJ2-2; D is possibly TRBD1 (7 bases). The CDR3 totals 15 residues. V lost 4 bases and J 2 bases, leaving 12 bases between the germline ends. Germline values: CDR1 SGHRS, CDR2 YFSETQ. For the CDR3, the DNA is TGCGCCAGCAGCGGGGGGACAGCTAACACCGGGGAGCTGTTTTTT. This encodes CASSGGTANTGELFF. The full variable domain, in which reference TRBV5-1 and TRBJ2-2 provide the parts outside the CDR3, is KAGVTQTPRYLIKTRGQQVTLSCSPISGHRSVSWYQQTPGQGLQFLFEYFSETQRNKGNFPGRFSGRQFSNSRSEMNVSTLELGDSALYLCASSGGTANTGELFFGEGSRLTVL.

This clone was detected only once. V is TRBV6-5 and J is TRBJ2-2, with TRBD1 identical over 8 bases. CDR1 and CDR2 from the germline V gene are MNHEY and SVGAGI. Trimming at V came to 6 bases and at J to 4 bases, leaving 7 bases not matched to a gene. CDR3 length: 15 amino acids. CDR3 amino acids: CASSTDRAGTGELFF. CDR3 coding DNA: TGTGCCAGCAGCACGGACAGGGCTGGCACCGGGGAGCTGTTTTTT.

This chain connects TRBV23-1 to TRBJ1-4, with 7 nucleotides matching TRBD1. TRBV23-1 has ORF status, its function being uncertain. Unmatched junction bases numbered 5, after V lost 2 bases and J lost 8 bases. The CDR3 runs to 14 residues. CDR3 sequence: CASSQERDSEKLFF. In DNA, the CDR3 is TGCGCCAGCAGTCAAGAGCGGGACAGCGAAAAACTGTTTTTT.

Only a few counts were recorded for this clone. This chain joins TRBV30 and TRBJ2-2, with 8 bases matching TRBD1. The CDR3 is 16 amino acids. The V gene end was trimmed by 0 bases and the J gene end by 4 bases; junction bases not matched to a gene: 7. CDR1 is GTSNPN, CDR2 SVGIG, per germline (reference sequence). DNA of the CDR3: TGTGCCTGGAGTGTACCCCAGGACAGGGTCACCGGGGAGCTGTTTTTT. This codes for CAWSVPQDRVTGELFF.

This clone was detected only a few times. This sequence joins TRBV4-3 and TRBJ1-2; TRBD1 might be the D (6 bases). This CDR3 has 14 residues. V shed 8 bases and J shed 3 bases, with 16 bases lying between them. CDR1 and CDR2 (germline): LGHNA, YSLEER. CDR3 bases: TGCGCCAGCCGACCTCGGGGGGCGGACTATGGCTACACCTTC. Encoded protein: CASRPRGADYGYTF.

CDR3 sequence reads: CASADRSYTGELFF. The CDR3 coding sequence is TGTGCCAGCGCGGACAGGAGCTACACCGGGGAGCTGTTTTTT. This chain connects TRBV2 to TRBJ2-2; 7 bases are shared with TRBD1. The germline CDR1 and CDR2 sequences are SNHLY and FYNNEI. There are 14 residues in the CDR3. J gave up 3 bases and V 8 bases, and 6 bases lay outside the gene matches.

The V call is TRBV4-3, the J call TRBJ1-1; D not resolved. The CDR3 loop spans 15 amino acids. The germline V and J ends were trimmed by 2 bases and 0 bases, with 10 bases remaining between them. Germline V CDR1 and CDR2: LGHNA, YSLEER. This chain's CDR3 is CASSQYPLVNTEAFF. The CDR3 coding sequence is TGCGCCAGCAGCCAATATCCCTTAGTGAACACTGAAGCTTTCTTT.

J is TRBJ1-1 and V is TRBV6-4; D ambiguous. The germline V gene encodes CDR1 MRHNA and CDR2 SNTAGT. The CDR3 extends over 14 amino acids. Trimming removed 0 bases at V and 0 bases at J, with 5 bases between. CDR3 DNA: TGTGCCAGCAGTGACTCGAGTCTGAACACTGAAGCTTTCTTT. This translates into CASSDSSLNTEAFF.

This rearrangement joins TRBV6-5 to TRBJ2-1; no firm D call. V was trimmed by 4 bases and J by 5 bases, leaving 9 bases between them. The CDR3 covers 13 residues. Per the germline V gene, CDR1 is MNHEY and CDR2 is SVGAGI. The CDR3 DNA is TGTGCCAGCAGTTCGTACACTAACAATGAGCAGTTCTTC. It yields the protein CASSSYTNNEQFF.

Here the CDR3 DNA reads TGTGCCAGCAGCTTAGGTACCACTCGAGGTACGCAGTATTTT. This translates into CASSLGTTRGTQYF. V is TRBV7-2 and J is TRBJ2-3; D call uncertain. This CDR3 region has 14 residues. Trimming stripped 1 base from V and 8 bases from J, with 13 bases between. CDR1 and CDR2 (germline): SGHTA, FQGNSA.

A single count supports this clone. This sequence joins TRBV5-8 and TRBJ1-5, with D maybe TRBD1 (6 bases). Per the germline V gene, CDR1 is SGHTS and CDR2 is YDEGEE. The V gene lost 0 bases and the J gene lost 0 bases, with 16 bases spanning the gap. The CDR3 contains 18 residues. CDR3 bases: TGTGCCAGCAGCTTGGCTTACAGGGCCGAGTATAGCAATCAGCCCCAGCATTTT. Protein product: CASSLAYRAEYSNQPQHF.

This chain links TRBV30 with TRBJ1-2; D is perhaps TRBD1 (5 bases). The germline V gene encodes CDR1 GTSNPN and CDR2 SVGIG (reference sequence). The ends were cut back, 3 bases at V and 6 bases at J, with 20 bases in the middle. The CDR3 has 15 residues. The CDR3 nucleotides read TGTGCCTGGAGGAAGCCCGGCAGGGCCCGCCATGGCTACACCTTC. This translates into CAWRKPGRARHGYTF.

CDR3: CASSSRTTGTDTQYF. In DNA, the CDR3 is TGTGCCAGCAGTTCCCGGACAACGGGCACAGATACGCAGTATTTT. The V and J genes are TRBV27 and TRBJ2-3; tentative D call: TRBD1 (5 bases). The V end lost 4 bases, the J end lost 1 base, and 12 bases lay between the germline ends. The CDR3 runs 15 residues. The germline V gene encodes CDR1 MNHEY and CDR2 SMNVEV (reference sequence).

J is TRBJ1-6 and V is TRBV4-1; a possible D gene is TRBD1 (6 bases). Germline assignment: CDR1 MGHRA and CDR2 YSYEKL. V lost 1 base to trimming and J lost 5 bases, with 12 bases between them. The CDR3 extends over 16 amino acids. The CDR3 here is CASSQVGGPNNSPLHF. The DNA of the CDR3 is TGCGCCAGCAGCCAAGTCGGGGGGCCGAATAATTCACCCCTCCACTTT.

V and J are TRBV18 and TRBJ1-4; a weak D match, TRBD1 (5 bases). Deletions cut 6 bases from V and 8 bases from J, with 19 bases between. The CDR3 is 15 amino acids. CDR1 KGHSH and CDR2 LQKENI come from the germline V gene. As DNA, the CDR3 is TGTGCCAGCTCTCAAAGTCGCCAGGGCGGAGAAAAACTGTTTTTT. Its translation is CASSQSRQGGEKLFF. The full variable domain, in which reference TRBV18 and TRBJ1-4 provide the parts outside the CDR3, is NAGVMQNPRHLVRRRGQEARLRCSPMKGHSHVYWYRQLPEEGLKFMVYLQKENIIDESGMPKERFSAEFPKEGPSILRIQQVVRGDSAAYFCASSQSRQGGEKLFFGSGTQLSVL.

The rearrangement uses TRBV5-6 and TRBJ1-6; D not certain. V was clipped by 1 base and J by 7 bases, with 9 bases between them. CDR1 SGHDT and CDR2 YYEEEE come from the germline V gene. This CDR3 is 14 amino acids long. The CDR3 is CASSLRERNSPLHF. CDR3 nucleotide sequence: TGTGCCAGCAGCTTGAGGGAGCGGAATTCACCCCTCCACTTT.

This rearrangement joins TRBV7-9 to TRBJ1-6, with D uncertain. This CDR3 is 12 amino acids long. Germline-derived CDR1 and CDR2 are SEHNR and FQNEAQ (reference sequence). The V end lost 4 bases, the J end lost 7 bases, and 5 bases lay between the germline ends. The CDR3 loop reads CASSSENSPLHF. The CDR3 nucleotides are TGTGCCAGCAGCTCGGAGAATTCACCCCTCCACTTT.

The chain is built from TRBV29-1 and TRBJ2-1; D is ambiguous. Trimming stripped 4 bases from V and 7 bases from J, with 17 bases between. CDR3 length: 14 residues. CDR1 SQVTM and CDR2 ANQGSEA come from the germline V gene. In nucleotides, the CDR3 is TGCAGCGTTGCGACCTTTGTCGGGCCAAATGAGCAGTTCTTC. Amino acids: CSVATFVGPNEQFF.